Presented here are 9 T cell receptor beta chains from one specimen sequenced in a study of T cells in women clearing cervical HPV infection. Produced via immunoSEQ multiplex PCR; TCRdb's table is partial and in-frame only. The sample has roughly 30,000 clones. Sequencing input: blood buffy coat. The receptors here all came from a woman between 18 and 69 years old with a cervical HPV16 infection that either progressed to CIN3+ or cleared (not recorded which).

A word on this clone: Read coverage stops 3 residues before the CDR3 terminus; the germline J gene supplies the remainder. The chain is built from TRBV5-1 and TRBJ1-2, with D possibly matching TRBD1 (6 bases). CDR1 and CDR2 from the germline V gene are SGHRS and YFSETQ. V was clipped by 0 bases and J by 4 bases, with 16 bases between them. The CDR3 is 16 residues long. This CDR3 reads CASSLEKGVGSYGYTF. The DNA read from the CDR3 is TGCGCCAGCAGCTTGGAAAAGGGGGTCGGTAGCTATGGC. The full variable domain, its missing parts supplied by reference TRBV5-1 and TRBJ1-2, is KAGVTQTPRYLIKTRGQQVTLSCSPISGHRSVSWYQQTPGQGLQFLFEYFSETQRNKGNFPGRFSGRQFSNSRSEMNVSTLELGDSALYLCASSLEKGVGSYGYTFGSGTRLTVV.

The sequenced part of the CDR3 DNA is TGCAGCGTTCCGGACAAGTACACAGATACG. As protein: CSVPDKYTDT. The full CDR3 sequence reads CSVPDKYTDTQYF. The chain has TRBV29-1 and TRBJ2-3; TRBD1 is a possible D gene (5 bases). The read ends 3 residues before the CDR3 terminus; that terminus is restored from the germline J gene. Trimming pared 5 bases from V and 2 bases from J, leaving 11 bases between. Germline loops: CDR1 SQVTM, CDR2 ANQGSEA. The CDR3 has 13 amino acids.

On this clone itself: The read is 3 residues too short to cover the CDR3 end, so that end is filled in from the germline J gene. The chain is built from TRBV19 and TRBJ2-5, with D perhaps matching TRBD1 (7 bases). V lost 5 bases and J lost 4, with 17 bases in between. Per the germline V gene, CDR1 is LNHDA and CDR2 is SQIVND (reference sequence). The CDR3 is 15 amino acids. Here the CDR3 reads CASSGPGGRGETQYF. CDR3 DNA, as far as it was read: TGTGCCAGTAGTGGGCCAGGGGGGCGGGGAGAGACC.

A word on this clone: The CDR3 end is not reached by the read, which stops 3 residues before it; the germline J gene fills it in. V is TRBV6-2 or TRBV6-3 and J is TRBJ2-2, with 13 bases aligning to TRBD2. The trim removed 5 bases at V and 3 bases at J, leaving 6 bases unmatched. The CDR3 has 17 residues. Germline V lookup: CDR1 MNHEY, CDR2 SVGEGT. Partial CDR3 DNA: TGTGCCAGCAGTATCACTAGCGGGAGGGCCTACACCGGGGAG. It translates to CASSITSGRAYTGE. The whole CDR3 reads CASSITSGRAYTGELFF.

On this clone itself: The read comes to an end 3 residues before the CDR3 does, leaving the germline J gene to fill in the end. The chain is built from TRBV7-9 and TRBJ2-4, with D maybe TRBD2 (5 bases). Trimming took 3 bases from V and 0 from J, leaving 9 bases between them. Germline V gene data show CDR1 as SEHNR and CDR2 as FQNEAQ (reference sequence). This CDR3 is 15 amino acids long. The CDR3 protein is CASSFQEAAKNIQYF. Incomplete CDR3 DNA: TGTGCCAGCAGCTTTCAGGAGGCAGCCAAAAACATT.

The covered CDR3 bases are TGTGCCAGCAGCTTAGAGGCCAGTAGCGGCACAGATACG. This encodes CASSLEASSGTDT. The full CDR3 protein is CASSLEASSGTDTQYF. The chain has TRBV7-6 and TRBJ2-3, with D tentatively TRBD2 (5 bases). The read terminates 3 residues before the CDR3 end, so the remaining end is supplied by the germline J gene. CDR1 is SGHVS, CDR2 FNYEAQ, per germline. Trimming cost V 1 base and J 1 base, with 12 bases left between them. The CDR3 is 16 residues long.

In the case of this clone: The CDR3 end falls 3 residues outside the read, so it is completed with the germline J gene. The chain has TRBV5-1 and TRBJ2-2; D ambiguous. V was cut by 0 bases and J by 4 bases, with 7 bases left in between. This CDR3 region has 14 residues. CDR1 SGHRS and CDR2 YFSETQ come from the germline V gene. The CDR3 DNA, read in part, is TGCGCCAGCAGCTTGGAGGTCACCACCGGGGAG. It specifies CASSLEVTTGE. The whole CDR3 protein is CASSLEVTTGELFF.

With respect to this clone: The CDR3 is cut off 3 residues early in the read; its end comes from the germline J gene. The chain carries TRBV30 and TRBJ1-2; maybe TRBD1 (6 bases). The CDR3 runs to 11 residues. CDR1 is GTSNPN, CDR2 SVGIG, per germline (reference sequence). The part of the CDR3 DNA that was read is TGTGCCTACCCTCAGCAGGGGAGC. As protein: CAYPQQGS. The entire CDR3 is CAYPQQGSYTF.

Concerning this clone: The CDR3 end falls 3 residues outside the read, so it is completed with the germline J gene. This sequence joins TRBV19 and TRBJ1-2; possible D gene TRBD1, 5 bases. Trimming cost V 4 bases and J 5 bases, with 11 bases left between them. The CDR3 has 13 residues. Germline CDR1 reads LNHDA; CDR2 reads SQIVND (reference sequence). The sequenced CDR3 bases are TGTGCCAGTAGTACCCGAGACAGTTATGGC. It yields the protein CASSTRDSYG. The full CDR3 sequence reads CASSTRDSYGYTF.